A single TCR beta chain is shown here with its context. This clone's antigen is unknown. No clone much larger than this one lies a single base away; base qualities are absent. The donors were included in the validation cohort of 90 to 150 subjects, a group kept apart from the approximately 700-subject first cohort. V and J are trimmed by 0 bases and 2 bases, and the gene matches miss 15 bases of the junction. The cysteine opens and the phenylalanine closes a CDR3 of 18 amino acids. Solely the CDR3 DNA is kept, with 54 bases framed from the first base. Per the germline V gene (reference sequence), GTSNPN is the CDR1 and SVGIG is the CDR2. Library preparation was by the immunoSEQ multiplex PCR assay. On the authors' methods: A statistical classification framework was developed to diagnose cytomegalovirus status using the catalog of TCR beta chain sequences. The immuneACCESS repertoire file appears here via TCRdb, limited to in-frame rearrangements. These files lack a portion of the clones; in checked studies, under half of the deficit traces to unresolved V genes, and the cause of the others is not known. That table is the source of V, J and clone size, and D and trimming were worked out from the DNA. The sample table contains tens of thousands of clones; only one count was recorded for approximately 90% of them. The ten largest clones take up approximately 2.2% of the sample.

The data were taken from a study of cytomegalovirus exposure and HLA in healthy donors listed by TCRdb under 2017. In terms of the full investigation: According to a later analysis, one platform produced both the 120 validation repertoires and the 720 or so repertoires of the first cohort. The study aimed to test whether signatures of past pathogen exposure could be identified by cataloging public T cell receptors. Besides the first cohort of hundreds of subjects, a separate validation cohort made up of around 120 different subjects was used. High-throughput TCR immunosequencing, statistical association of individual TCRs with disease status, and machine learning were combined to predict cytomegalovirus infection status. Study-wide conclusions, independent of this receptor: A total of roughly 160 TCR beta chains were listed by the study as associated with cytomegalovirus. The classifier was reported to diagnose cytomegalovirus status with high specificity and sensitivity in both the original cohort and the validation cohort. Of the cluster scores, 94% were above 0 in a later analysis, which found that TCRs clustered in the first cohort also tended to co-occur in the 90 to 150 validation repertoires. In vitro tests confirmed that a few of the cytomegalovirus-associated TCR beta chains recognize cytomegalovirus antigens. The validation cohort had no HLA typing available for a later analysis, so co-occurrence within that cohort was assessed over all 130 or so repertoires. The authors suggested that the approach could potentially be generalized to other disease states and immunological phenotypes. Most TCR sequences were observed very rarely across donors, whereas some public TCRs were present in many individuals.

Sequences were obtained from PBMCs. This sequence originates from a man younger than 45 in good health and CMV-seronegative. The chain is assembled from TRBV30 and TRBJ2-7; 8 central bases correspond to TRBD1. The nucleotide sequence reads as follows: TGTGCCTGGAGTGTAGTTGTCCCCCGGACAGGGAGTCCCTACGAGCAGTACTTC. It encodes CAWSVVVPRTGSPYEQYF.